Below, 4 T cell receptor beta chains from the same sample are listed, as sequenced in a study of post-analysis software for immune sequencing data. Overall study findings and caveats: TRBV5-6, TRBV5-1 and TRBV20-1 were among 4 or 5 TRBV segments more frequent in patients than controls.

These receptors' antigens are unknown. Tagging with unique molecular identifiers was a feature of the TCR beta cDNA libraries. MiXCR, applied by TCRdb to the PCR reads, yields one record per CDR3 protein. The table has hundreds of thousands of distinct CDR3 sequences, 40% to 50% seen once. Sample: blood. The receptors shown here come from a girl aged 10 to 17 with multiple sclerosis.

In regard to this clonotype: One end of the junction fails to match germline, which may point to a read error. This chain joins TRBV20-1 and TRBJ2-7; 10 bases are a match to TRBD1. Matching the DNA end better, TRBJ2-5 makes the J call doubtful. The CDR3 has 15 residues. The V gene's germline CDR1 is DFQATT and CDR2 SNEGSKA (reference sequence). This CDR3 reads CGARGTGEGQETQYF. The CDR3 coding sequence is TGCGGTGCTAGAGGGACAGGGGAAGGGCAAGAGACCCAGTACTTC.

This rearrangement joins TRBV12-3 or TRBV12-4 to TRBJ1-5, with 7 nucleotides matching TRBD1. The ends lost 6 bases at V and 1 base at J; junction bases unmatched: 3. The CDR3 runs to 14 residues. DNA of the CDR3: TGTGCCAGCAGAATGACAGGGAGCAATCAGCCCCAGCATTTT. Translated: CASRMTGSNQPQHF.

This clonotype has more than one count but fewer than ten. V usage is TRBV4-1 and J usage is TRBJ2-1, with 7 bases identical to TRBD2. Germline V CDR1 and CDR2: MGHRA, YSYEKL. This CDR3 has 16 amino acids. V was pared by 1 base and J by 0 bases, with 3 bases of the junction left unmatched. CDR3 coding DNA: TGCGCCAGCAGCCAAGTAGGGACTACCTCCTACAATGAGCAGTTCTTC. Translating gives CASSQVGTTSYNEQFF.

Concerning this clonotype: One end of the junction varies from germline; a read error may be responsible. The CDR3 coding sequence is TGTGCCAACAGCCAAGCCGGGACAGGGTACAGTGGCTACACCTTC. Its translation is CANSQAGTGYSGYTF. The chain combines TRBV3-1 with TRBJ1-2, with 9 bases that match TRBD1. Germline CDR1 and CDR2: LGHDT and YNNKEL (reference sequence). The CDR3 has 15 residues.